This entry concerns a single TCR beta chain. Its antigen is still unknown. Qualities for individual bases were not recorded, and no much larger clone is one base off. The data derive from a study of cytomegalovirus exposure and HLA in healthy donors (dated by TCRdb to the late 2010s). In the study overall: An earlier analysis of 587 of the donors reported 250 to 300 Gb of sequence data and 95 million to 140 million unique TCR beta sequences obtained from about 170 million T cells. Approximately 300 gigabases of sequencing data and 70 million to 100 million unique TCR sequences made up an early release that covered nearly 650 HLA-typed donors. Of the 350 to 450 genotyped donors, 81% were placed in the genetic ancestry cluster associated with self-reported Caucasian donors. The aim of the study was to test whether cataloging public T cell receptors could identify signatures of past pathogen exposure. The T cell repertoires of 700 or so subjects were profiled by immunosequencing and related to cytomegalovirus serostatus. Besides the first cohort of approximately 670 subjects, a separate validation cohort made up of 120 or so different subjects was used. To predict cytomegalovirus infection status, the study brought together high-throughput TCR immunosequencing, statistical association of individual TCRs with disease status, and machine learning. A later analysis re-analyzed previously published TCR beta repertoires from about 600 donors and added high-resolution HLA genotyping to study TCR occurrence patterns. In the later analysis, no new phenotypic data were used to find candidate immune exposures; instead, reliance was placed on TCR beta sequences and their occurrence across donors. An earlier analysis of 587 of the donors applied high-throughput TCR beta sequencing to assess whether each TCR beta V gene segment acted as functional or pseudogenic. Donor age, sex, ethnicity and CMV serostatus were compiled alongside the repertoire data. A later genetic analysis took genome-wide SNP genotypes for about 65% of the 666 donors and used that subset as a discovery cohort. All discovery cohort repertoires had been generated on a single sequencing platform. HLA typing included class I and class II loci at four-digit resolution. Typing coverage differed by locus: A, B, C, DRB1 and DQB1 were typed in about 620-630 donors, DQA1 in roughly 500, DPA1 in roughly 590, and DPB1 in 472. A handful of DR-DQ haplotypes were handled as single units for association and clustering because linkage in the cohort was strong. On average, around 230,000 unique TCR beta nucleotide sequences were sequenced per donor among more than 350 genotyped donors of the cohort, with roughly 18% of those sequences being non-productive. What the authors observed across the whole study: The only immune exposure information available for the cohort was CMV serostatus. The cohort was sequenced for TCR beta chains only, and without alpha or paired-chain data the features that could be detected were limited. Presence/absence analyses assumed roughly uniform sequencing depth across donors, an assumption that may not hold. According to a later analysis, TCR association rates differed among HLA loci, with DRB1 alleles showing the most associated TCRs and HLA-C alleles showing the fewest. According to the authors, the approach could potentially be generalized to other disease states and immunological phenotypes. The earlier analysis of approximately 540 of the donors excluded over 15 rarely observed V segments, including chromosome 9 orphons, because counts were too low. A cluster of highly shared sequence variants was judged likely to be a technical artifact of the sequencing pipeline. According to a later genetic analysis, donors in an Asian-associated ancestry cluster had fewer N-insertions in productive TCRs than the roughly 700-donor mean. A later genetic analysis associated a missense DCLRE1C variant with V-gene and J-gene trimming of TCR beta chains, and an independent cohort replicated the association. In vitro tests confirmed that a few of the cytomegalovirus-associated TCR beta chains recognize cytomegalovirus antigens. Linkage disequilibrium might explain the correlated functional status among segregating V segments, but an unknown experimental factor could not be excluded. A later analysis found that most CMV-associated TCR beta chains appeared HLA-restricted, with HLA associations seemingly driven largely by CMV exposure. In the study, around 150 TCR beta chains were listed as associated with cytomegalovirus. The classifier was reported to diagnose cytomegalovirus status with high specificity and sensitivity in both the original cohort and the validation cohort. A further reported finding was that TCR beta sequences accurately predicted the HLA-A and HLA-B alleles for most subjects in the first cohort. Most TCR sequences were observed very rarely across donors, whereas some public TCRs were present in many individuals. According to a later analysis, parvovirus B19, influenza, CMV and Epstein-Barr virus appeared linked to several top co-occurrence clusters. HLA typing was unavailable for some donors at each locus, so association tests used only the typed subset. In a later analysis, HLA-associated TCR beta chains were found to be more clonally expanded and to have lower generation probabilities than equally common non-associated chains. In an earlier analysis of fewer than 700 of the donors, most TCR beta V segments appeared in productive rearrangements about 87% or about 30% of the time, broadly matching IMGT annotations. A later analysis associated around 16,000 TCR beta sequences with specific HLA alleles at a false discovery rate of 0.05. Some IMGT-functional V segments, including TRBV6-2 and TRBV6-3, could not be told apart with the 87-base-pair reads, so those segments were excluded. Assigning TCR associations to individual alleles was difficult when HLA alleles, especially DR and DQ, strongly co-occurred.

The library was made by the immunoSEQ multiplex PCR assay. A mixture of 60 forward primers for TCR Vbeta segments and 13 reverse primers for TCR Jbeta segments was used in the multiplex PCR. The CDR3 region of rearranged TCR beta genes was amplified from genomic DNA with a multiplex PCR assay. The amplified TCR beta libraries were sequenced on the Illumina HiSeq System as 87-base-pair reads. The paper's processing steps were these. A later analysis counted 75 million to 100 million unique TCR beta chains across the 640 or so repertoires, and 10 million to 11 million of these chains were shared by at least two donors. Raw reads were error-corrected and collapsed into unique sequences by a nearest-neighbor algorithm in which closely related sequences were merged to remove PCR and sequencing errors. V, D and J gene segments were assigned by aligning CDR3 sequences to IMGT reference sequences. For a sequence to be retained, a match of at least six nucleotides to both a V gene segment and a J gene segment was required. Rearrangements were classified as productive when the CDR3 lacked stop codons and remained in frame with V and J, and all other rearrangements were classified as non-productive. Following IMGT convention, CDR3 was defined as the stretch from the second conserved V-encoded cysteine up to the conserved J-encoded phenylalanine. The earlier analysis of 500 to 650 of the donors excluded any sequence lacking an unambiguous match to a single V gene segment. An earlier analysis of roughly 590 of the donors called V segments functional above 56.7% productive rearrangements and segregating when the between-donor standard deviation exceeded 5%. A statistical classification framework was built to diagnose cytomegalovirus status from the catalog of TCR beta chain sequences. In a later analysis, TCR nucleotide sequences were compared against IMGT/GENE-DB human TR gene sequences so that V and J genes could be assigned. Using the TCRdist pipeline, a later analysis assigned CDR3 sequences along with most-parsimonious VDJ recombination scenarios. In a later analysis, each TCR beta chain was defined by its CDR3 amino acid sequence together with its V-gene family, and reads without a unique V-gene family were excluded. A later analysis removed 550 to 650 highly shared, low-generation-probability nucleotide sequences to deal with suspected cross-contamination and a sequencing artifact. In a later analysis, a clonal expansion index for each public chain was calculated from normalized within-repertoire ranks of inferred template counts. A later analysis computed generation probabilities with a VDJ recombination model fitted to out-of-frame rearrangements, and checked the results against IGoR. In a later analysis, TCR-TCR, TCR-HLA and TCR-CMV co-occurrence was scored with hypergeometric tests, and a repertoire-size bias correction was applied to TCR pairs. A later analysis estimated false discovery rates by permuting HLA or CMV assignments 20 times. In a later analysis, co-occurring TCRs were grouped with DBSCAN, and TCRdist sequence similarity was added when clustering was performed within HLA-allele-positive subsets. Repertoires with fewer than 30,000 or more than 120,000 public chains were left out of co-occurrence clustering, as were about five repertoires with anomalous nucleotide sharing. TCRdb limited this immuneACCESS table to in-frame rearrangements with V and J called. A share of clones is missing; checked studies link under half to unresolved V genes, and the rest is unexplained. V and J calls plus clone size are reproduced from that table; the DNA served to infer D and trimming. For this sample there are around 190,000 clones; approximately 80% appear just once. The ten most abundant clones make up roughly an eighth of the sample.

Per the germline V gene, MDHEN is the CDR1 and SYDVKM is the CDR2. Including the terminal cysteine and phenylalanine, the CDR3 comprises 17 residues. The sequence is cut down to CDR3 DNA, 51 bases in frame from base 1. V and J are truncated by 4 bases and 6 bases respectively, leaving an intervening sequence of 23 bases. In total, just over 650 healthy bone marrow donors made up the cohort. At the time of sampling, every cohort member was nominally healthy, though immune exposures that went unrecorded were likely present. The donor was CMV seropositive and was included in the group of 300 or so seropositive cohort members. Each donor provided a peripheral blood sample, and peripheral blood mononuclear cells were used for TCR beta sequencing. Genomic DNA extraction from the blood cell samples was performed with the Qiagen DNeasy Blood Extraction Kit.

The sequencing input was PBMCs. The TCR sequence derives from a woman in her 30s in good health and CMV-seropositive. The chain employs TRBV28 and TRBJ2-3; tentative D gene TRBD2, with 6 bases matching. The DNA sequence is TGTGCCAGCAGTTCTAGCGAGGGGTCTCTTCCCTGGGATACGCAGTATTTT. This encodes CASSSSEGSLPWDTQYF. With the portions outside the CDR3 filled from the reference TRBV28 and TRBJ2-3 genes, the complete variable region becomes DVKVTQSSRYLVKRTGEKVFLECVQDMDHENMFWYRQDPGLGLRLIYFSYDVKMKEKGDIPEGYSVSREKKERFSLILESASTNQTSMYLCASSSSEGSLPWDTQYFGPGTRLTVL.